The sequence of this TCR beta chain was determined in a study of blood T cells in healthy people across ages. Overall study: In model experiments, template switching was able to capture about one barcoded beta molecule for every two T cells that were present. Study conclusions and caveats: What prevented conclusive comparison of naive and antigen-experienced cells was that PBMCs were unsorted.

Regarding this clonotype: Its antigen is undetermined.

Looked up from germline, CDR1 is SGHAT and CDR2 is FQNNGV. V gave up 6 bases and J gave up 3 bases; unmatched junction bases: 4. The CDR3 has 14 residues. A second PCR, run for roughly 7 to 11 cycles, used a sample-barcoded 5' primer plus a J-beta primer mix. MiXCR, applied by TCRdb to the 5' RACE reads, yields one record per CDR3 protein. The sample includes 1.6 million or so distinct CDR3 sequences, about 35% of them seen just once. The receptor was isolated from a woman aged 25 to 39 in good health. Sequencing was carried out using blood. The rearrangement uses TRBV11-2 and TRBJ2-3; 9 nucleotides align to TRBD1. The chain's CDR3 is CASRRTGETDTQYF. The CDR3 nucleotides are TGTGCCAGCAGACGGACAGGGGAAACAGATACGCAGTATTTT.